Below are 26 T cell receptor beta chains sequenced from a single sample in a study of T cell repertoires in aging, cancer and after chemotherapy (dated by TCRdb to about 2019). Genomic DNA extracted from peripheral blood, rather than sorted cells or RNA, was used as the source for amplification of TCR beta rearrangements. The reads were generated on an Illumina MiSeq. Using a mixed TRB-A/B primer pool, multiplex touch-down PCR amplified rearranged TRB sequences covering the V, D and J segments. Starting from the raw public reads, TCRdb applied fastp trimming at Q25, assembled clones with MiXCR and retained in-frame beta chains. Records with the same CDR3 protein are collapsed into one entry carrying the most frequent genes and DNA. The sample records 5,000 to 6,000 distinct CDR3 sequences, approximately 21% of which are singletons. Approximately 3.3% of the sample is in the top ten clones. Material: blood. These receptors were collected from a human donor in good health. The donor label of this sample is uncertain.

By sample share, this clonotype is medium-sized. This chain joins TRBV18 and TRBJ1-2; D is perhaps TRBD1 (5 bases). V lost 3 bases and J 5 bases, leaving 19 bases between the germline ends. Germline CDR1 KGHSH, CDR2 LQKENI. CDR3 length: 16 residues. The CDR3 sequence: CASSPPSGRGDYGYTF. As DNA, the CDR3 is TGTGCCAGCTCACCTCCTTCCGGCCGAGGGGATTATGGCTACACCTTC.

As concerns this clonotype: This may be a read error: a much more frequent sequence differs by one nucleotide. The genes are TRBV24-1 and TRBJ1-2; no clear D gene. This CDR3 comprises 15 residues. Germline V gene lookup returns CDR1 KGHDR and CDR2 SFDVKD. Trimming pared 4 bases from V and 4 bases from J, leaving 15 bases between. CDR3 nucleotide sequence: TGTGCCACCAGTGACCCCGGTGGCCTCCGCTATGGCTACACCTTC. The encoded protein is CATSDPGGLRYGYTF.

This clonotype came up a few times. This sequence joins TRBV11-2 and TRBJ2-7, with 7 bases that match TRBD1. Germline V gene sequence: CDR1 SGHAT, CDR2 FQNNGV. Trimming cost V 5 bases and J 3 bases; bases outside gene matches: 1. The CDR3 has 12 residues. The CDR3 DNA reads TGTGCCAGCAGCCGACAGGGCTACGAGCAGTACTTC. Its protein is CASSRQGYEQYF.

In this sample, this clonotype turned up once. Possible read error: a much larger clone is one base away. The chain uses TRBV6-6 and TRBJ1-5; D remains unclear. The germline CDR1 and CDR2 sequences are MNHNY and SVGAGI (reference sequence). Trimming removed 0 bases from V and 7 bases from J, with 13 bases in between. The CDR3 runs to 15 residues. The CDR3 is CASSYSERAGQPQHF. In DNA, the CDR3 is TGTGCCAGCAGTTACTCGGAAAGGGCGGGCCAGCCCCAGCATTTT.

This chain links TRBV19 with TRBJ2-1, with 9 bases that match TRBD1. The CDR3 spans 15 residues. With 8 bases clipped from V and 6 bases from J, the junction kept 11 bases outside the gene matches. CDR1 and CDR2 from the germline V gene are LNHDA and SQIVND (reference sequence). This chain's CDR3 is CASFRGQGLLNEQFF. Written as DNA, the CDR3 is TGTGCCAGTTTTAGGGGACAGGGCTTACTCAATGAGCAGTTCTTC.

This clonotype is classed as medium-sized. The chain joins TRBV6-1 to TRBJ2-1, with D possibly being TRBD2 (6 bases). This CDR3 comprises 14 residues. The ends were cut back, 4 bases at V and 6 bases at J, with 13 bases in the middle. Germline assignment: CDR1 MNHNS and CDR2 SASEGT. CDR3 sequence: CASSGTSRANEQFF. The CDR3 nucleotides are TGTGCCAGCAGTGGTACTAGCCGAGCCAATGAGCAGTTCTTC.

By share, this clonotype ranks as medium-sized. The chain has TRBV12-3 or TRBV12-4 and TRBJ1-1; 8 nucleotides line up with TRBD1. V was clipped by 3 bases and J by 3 bases; unmatched bases: 6. The CDR3 sequence is 15 residues long. CDR3 amino acids: CASSFRTGGYTEAFF. In DNA, the CDR3 is TGTGCCAGCAGTTTTCGAACAGGGGGTTACACTGAAGCTTTCTTT.

As concerns this clonotype: A much larger clone lies one base from this, so it may be a read error. The gene calls are TRBV7-2 and TRBJ2-5; D unclear. Trimming took 6 bases from V and 4 from J, leaving 18 bases between them. The CDR3 consists of 15 residues. The germline gives CDR1 SGHTA, CDR2 FQGNSA. CDR3 loop: CASRPRGLQRETQYF. The CDR3 DNA follows: TGTGCCAGCAGACCTCGTGGGTTACAACGAGAGACCCAGTACTTC.

In its sample, this clonotype is medium-sized. The genes are TRBV6-5 and TRBJ2-5; perhaps TRBD1 as D (5 bases). This CDR3 is 14 amino acids long. CDR1 and CDR2 (germline): MNHEY, SVGAGI. Trimming stripped 0 bases from V and 5 bases from J, with 10 bases between. The CDR3 DNA reads as TGTGCCAGCAGTTACTCGTCAGGGCGGGAGACCCAGTACTTC. Its translation is CASSYSSGRETQYF.

The CDR3 sequence: CASSLDGGRGSEQFF. For the CDR3, the DNA is TGTGCCAGCAGCTTAGATGGAGGCAGGGGTTCTGAGCAGTTCTTC. The V call is TRBV11-2, the J call TRBJ2-1, with D perhaps TRBD1 (6 bases). Per germline, CDR1 SGHAT and CDR2 FQNNGV. The CDR3 extends over 15 amino acids. V lost 0 bases to trimming and J lost 9 bases, with 15 bases between them.

This clonotype rates as medium-sized. The chain recombines TRBV30 with TRBJ2-5, with D hard to call. V lost 8 bases and J 2 bases, leaving 9 bases between the germline ends. Germline CDR1 reads GTSNPN; CDR2 reads SVGIG (reference sequence). This CDR3 has 11 amino acids. CDR3 sequence reads: CAGHSQETQYF. The CDR3 DNA sequence: TGTGCCGGGCACAGTCAAGAGACCCAGTACTTC.

This clonotype is medium-sized in the sample. V and J are TRBV5-6 and TRBJ2-4; D ambiguous. The germline V gene encodes CDR1 SGHDT and CDR2 YYEEEE. This CDR3 is built from 11 residues. V lost 0 bases and J lost 7, with 2 bases in between. The CDR3 DNA reads as TGTGCCAGCAGCTTGGATAACATTCAGTACTTC. Protein sequence: CASSLDNIQYF.

This clonotype is deemed medium-sized (0.01 to 0.1%). V gene TRBV6-5 combines with J gene TRBJ2-3, with 9 bases matching TRBD2. This CDR3 has 16 residues. CDR1 is MNHEY and CDR2 is SVGAGI in the germline V gene. Trimming removed 0 bases from V and 3 bases from J; junction bases left unmatched: 4. This chain's CDR3 is CASSYSPAGGTDTQYF. The DNA for the CDR3 is TGTGCCAGCAGTTACTCTCCAGCGGGGGGAACAGATACGCAGTATTTT.

A note on this clonotype: This sequence may be a read error, since a much larger clone differs from it by one base. V gene TRBV10-3 combines with J gene TRBJ2-7; D ambiguous. The CDR3 is 11 residues long. The V and J ends lost 5 bases and 9 bases respectively, with 11 bases between them. In germline, CDR1 is ENHRY, CDR2 SYGVKD. The CDR3 spells CAISYEKAQYF. The CDR3 nucleotides are TGTGCCATCAGTTACGAGAAAGCGCAGTACTTC.

By sample share, this clonotype is medium-sized (0.01 to 0.1%). The chain employs TRBV7-6 and TRBJ1-6, with D unresolved. V was clipped by 3 bases and J by 4 bases, with 4 bases between them. The CDR3 length is 13 residues. Germline V gives CDR1 SGHVS, CDR2 FNYEAQ. The CDR3 DNA reads as TGTGCCAGCAGCTTGCAATATAATTCACCCCTCCACTTT. It yields the protein CASSLQYNSPLHF.

This clonotype is labeled as medium-sized. The rearrangement joins TRBV29-1 to TRBJ1-1; D call uncertain. Germline V gene sequence: CDR1 SQVTM, CDR2 ANQGSEA. The CDR3 has 14 residues. V was cut by 1 base and J by 1 base, with 10 bases left in between. This CDR3 reads CSVEVVSGNTEAFF. CDR3 sequence (DNA): TGCAGCGTTGAAGTGGTGAGCGGGAACACTGAAGCTTTCTTT.

By proportion, this clonotype is medium-sized. The chain recombines TRBV18 with TRBJ1-4, with D tentatively TRBD1 (5 bases). V was cut by 0 bases and J by 7 bases, with 12 bases left in between. Germline V lookup: CDR1 KGHSH, CDR2 LQKENI. The CDR3 length is 15 residues. CDR3 sequence (DNA): TGTGCCAGCTCACCACCGGGGGGTCGGGGTGAAAAACTGTTTTTT. This translates into CASSPPGGRGEKLFF. Looking up the rest from reference TRBV18 and TRBJ1-4 gives the full variable domain: NAGVMQNPRHLVRRRGQEARLRCSPMKGHSHVYWYRQLPEEGLKFMVYLQKENIIDESGMPKERFSAEFPKEGPSILRIQQVVRGDSAAYFCASSPPGGRGEKLFFGSGTQLSVL.

This clonotype is categorized as medium-sized (0.01 to 0.1%). The chain has TRBV27 and TRBJ2-3, with D uncertain. Germline loops: CDR1 MNHEY, CDR2 SMNVEV (reference sequence). V shed 10 bases and J shed 4 bases, with 6 bases lying between them. CDR3 size: 10 residues. This CDR3 is CAKNADTQYF. CDR3 in DNA: TGTGCCAAAAACGCAGATACGCAGTATTTT.

This clonotype is categorized as medium-sized. The CDR3: CASSIYPGELFF. The DNA for the CDR3 is TGTGCCAGTAGTATATATCCAGGGGAGCTGTTTTTT. V gene TRBV19 combines with J gene TRBJ2-2; D remains unclear. Between the trimmed V and J ends, which lost 2 bases and 8 bases, there was a span of 6 bases. The CDR3 has 12 amino acids. CDR1 LNHDA and CDR2 SQIVND come from the germline V gene (reference sequence).

The CDR3 DNA reads TGCGCCAGCAGCCTCCCCGGAGTCACGAACAATGAGCAGTTCTTC. It is translated as CASSLPGVTNNEQFF. V usage is TRBV4-1 and J usage is TRBJ2-1, with D unresolved. The germline V and J ends were trimmed by 4 bases and 5 bases, with 15 bases remaining between them. Looked up from germline, CDR1 is MGHRA and CDR2 is YSYEKL. The CDR3 is made up of 15 amino acids.

Comment on this clonotype: Compared with germline, one end of the junction differs, possibly owing to a read error. This chain links TRBV9 with TRBJ2-1; D is possibly TRBD2 (5 bases). This CDR3 comprises 11 residues. The V gene's germline CDR1 is SGDLS and CDR2 YYNGEE. CDR3 DNA sequence: TGTGCTAGCAGCGGTGGGGATGAGCAGTTCTTC. Its translation: CASSGGDEQFF.

By share, this clonotype ranks as medium-sized. The V call is TRBV5-4, the J call TRBJ2-2, with D perhaps TRBD2 (5 bases). The CDR3 totals 15 residues. Looked up from germline, CDR1 is SGHNT and CDR2 is YYREEE (reference sequence). The V gene lost 0 bases and the J gene lost 2 bases, with 8 bases spanning the gap. The CDR3 here is CASSLDSGNTGELFF. CDR3 nucleotides: TGTGCCAGCAGCTTGGACAGCGGCAACACCGGGGAGCTGTTTTTT.

The J gene is TRBJ2-2, the V gene TRBV5-4; maybe TRBD1 (6 bases). Germline values: CDR1 SGHNT, CDR2 YYREEE (reference sequence). The CDR3 has 15 amino acids. Trimming removed 2 bases from V and 1 base from J, with 9 bases in between. CDR3 nucleotides: TGTGCCAGCAGCTTTGTCAGGGGGAACACCGGGGAGCTGTTTTTT. It is translated as CASSFVRGNTGELFF.

This clonotype is termed medium-sized (0.01 to 0.1%). This chain links TRBV29-1 with TRBJ1-1; no reliable D call. The CDR3 extends over 16 amino acids. Germline V lookup: CDR1 SQVTM, CDR2 ANQGSEA. The V end was cut by 4 bases, the J end by 1 base, with 19 bases between. CDR3 sequence: CSVAMAIRSSNTEAFF. The CDR3 DNA follows: TGCAGCGTTGCAATGGCCATCAGATCGTCGAACACTGAAGCTTTCTTT.

This clonotype is judged medium-sized. V usage is TRBV6-5 and J usage is TRBJ1-2; TRBD1 agrees at 10 bases. Germline V CDR1 and CDR2: MNHEY, SVGAGI. Trimming at V came to 8 bases and at J to 4 bases, leaving 10 bases not matched to a gene. The CDR3 sequence is 15 residues long. CDR3 coding DNA: TGTGCCAGCGCCCCGCCGGGACAGGGGTTCTATGGCTACACCTTC. This codes for CASAPPGQGFYGYTF.

This clonotype ranks as large. The rearrangement joins TRBV19 to TRBJ2-7; D gene uncertain. V lost 1 base and J 3 bases, leaving 13 bases between the germline ends. This CDR3 region has 15 residues. Germline V lookup: CDR1 LNHDA, CDR2 SQIVND (reference sequence). The CDR3 protein is CASSIAGSVDYEQYF. DNA for the CDR3: TGTGCCAGTAGTATAGCCGGGTCTGTCGACTACGAGCAGTACTTC. The variable domain in full, with the rest retrieved from reference TRBV19 and TRBJ2-7, is DGGITQSPKYLFRKEGQNVTLSCEQNLNHDAMYWYRQDPGQGLRLIYYSQIVNDFQKGDIAEGYSVSREKKESFPLTVTSAQKNPTAFYLCASSIAGSVDYEQYFGPGTRLTVT.